A selection of T cell receptor beta chains follows, all from one sample in a study of cytomegalovirus exposure and HLA in healthy donors. Assay: immunoSEQ multiplex PCR; the TCRdb copy retains only in-frame clones and omits some. The data hold over 75,000 clones, with around three quarters observed a single time. Material for sequencing was PBMCs. The receptors were gathered from a male donor in good health and CMV-seropositive. CDR3s include the opening cysteine and the closing phenylalanine or tryptophan. Expanded clones are given a class, and other clones once, few, many or no size at all.

TRBJ2-3 TRBV4-3 NA CASSREPSGGTDTQYF
TRBJ2-3 TRBV6-4 NA CASSVSGGTDTQYF
TRBJ2-2 TRBV7-2 NA CASSLVGLAVTGELFF
TRBJ1-1 TRBV9 NA CASSVGAQGQPFF
TRBJ2-3 TRBV5-1 few CASSLERDTQYF
TRBJ1-2 TRBV7-9 NA CASSSEGGGGFRYGYTF
TRBJ2-5 TRBV29-1 NA CSVILDRGRETQYF
TRBJ2-7 TRBV30 NA CVWRPPGLKDSSYEQYF
TRBJ2-7 TRBV6-4 NA CASSETSGAYEQYF
TRBJ2-5 TRBV5-4 NA CASSLVGAGETQYF
TRBJ2-3 TRBV5-1 NA CASSFAGGNTDTQYF
TRBJ2-1 TRBV7-8 NA CASSNRDRGFF
TRBJ1-1 TRBV19 NA CASSIDQRQGSTEAFF
TRBJ1-3 TRBV9 NA CASSVRGEVGNTIYF
TRBJ1-4 TRBV9 once CASSLGTGNVGEKLFF
TRBJ1-3 TRBV5-4 few CASSLKGGNTIYF
TRBJ1-2 TRBV9 NA CASSDQGDYGYTF
TRBJ2-2 TRBV5-4 NA CASSFRDSTGELFF
TRBJ1-6 TRBV5-4 NA CASSYGQAANSPLHF
TRBJ2-5 TRBV6-5 NA CASSYSSYRETQYF
TRBJ2-7 TRBV5-1 NA CASSLEAGARSEQYF
TRBJ1-5 TRBV4-1 NA CASSQLVLEQPQHF